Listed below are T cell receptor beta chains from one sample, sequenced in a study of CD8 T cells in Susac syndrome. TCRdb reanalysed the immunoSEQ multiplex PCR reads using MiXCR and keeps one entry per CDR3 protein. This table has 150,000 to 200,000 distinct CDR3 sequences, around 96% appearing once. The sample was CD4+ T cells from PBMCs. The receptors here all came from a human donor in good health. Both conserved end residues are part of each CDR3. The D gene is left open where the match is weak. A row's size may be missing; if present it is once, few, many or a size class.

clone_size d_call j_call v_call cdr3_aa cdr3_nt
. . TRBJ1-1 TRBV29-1 CSVRDYRVGNTEAFF TGCAGCGTTAGAGACTACAGGGTGGGGAACACTGAAGCTTTCTTT
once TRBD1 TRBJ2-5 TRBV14 CASSQDPGGFDPQAKTQYF TGTGCCAGCAGCCAAGACCCAGGGGGCTTCGACCCCCAGGCCAAGACCCAGTACTTC
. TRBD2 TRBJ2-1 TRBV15 CATSRETSGRSEQFF TGTGCCACCAGTAGGGAGACTAGCGGGAGGTCTGAGCAGTTCTTC
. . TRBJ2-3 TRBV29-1 CSGKKDSYYTDTQYF TGCAGCGGCAAGAAGGACAGTTACTACACAGATACGCAGTATTTT
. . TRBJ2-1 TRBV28 CASSSQGSEQFF TGTGCCAGCAGTTCCCAGGGGAGTGAGCAGTTCTTC
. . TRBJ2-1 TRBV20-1 CSARPPEGTYNEQFF TGCAGTGCTAGACCTCCAGAGGGGACCTACAATGAGCAGTTCTTC
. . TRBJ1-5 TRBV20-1 CSAGSQHF TGCAGTGCCGGGTCACAGCATTTT
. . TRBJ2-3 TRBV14 CASSQGISRDTDTQYF TGTGCCAGCAGCCAAGGGATCTCACGAGACACAGATACGCAGTATTTT
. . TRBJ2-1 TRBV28 CASTRNYNEQFF TGTGCCAGCACCAGGAACTACAATGAGCAGTTCTTC
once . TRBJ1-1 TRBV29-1 CSVDEWGAFF TGCAGCGTAGACGAATGGGGAGCTTTCTTT
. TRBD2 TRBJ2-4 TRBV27 CASSFLAGAQNIQYF TGTGCCAGCAGTTTTCTAGCGGGAGCTCAAAACATTCAGTACTTC
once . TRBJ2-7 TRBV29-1 CSVSGASYEQYF TGCAGCGTATCCGGGGCAAGCTACGAGCAGTACTTC
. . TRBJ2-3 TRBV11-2 CASSRVDAGNGDTQYF TGTGCCAGCAGCCGCGTCGACGCGGGGAACGGAGATACGCAGTATTTT
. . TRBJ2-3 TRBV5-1 CASSLVRGPTDTQYF TGCGCCAGCAGCTTGGTGCGGGGGCCCACAGATACGCAGTATTTT
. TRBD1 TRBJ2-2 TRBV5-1 CASSRDGQGVSGELFF TGCGCCAGCAGCCGTGATGGACAGGGGGTCTCCGGGGAGCTGTTTTTT
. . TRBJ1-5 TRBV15 CATSRTDQPQRF TGTGCCACCAGCAGAACCGATCAGCCCCAGCGTTTT
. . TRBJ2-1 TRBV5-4 CASSSGPYSYNEQFF TGTGCCAGCAGCTCGGGACCCTATAGCTACAATGAGCAGTTCTTC
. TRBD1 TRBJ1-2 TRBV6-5 CASSYAARDRGLYGYTF TGTGCCAGCAGTTACGCTGCCCGGGACAGGGGGCTCTATGGCTACACCTTC
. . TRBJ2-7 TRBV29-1 CSVEFGGHEQYF TGCAGCGTTGAGTTCGGGGGTCACGAGCAGTACTTC
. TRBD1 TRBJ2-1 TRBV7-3 CASSLGTGKNEQFF TGTGCCAGCAGCCTCGGGACAGGGAAGAATGAGCAGTTCTTC
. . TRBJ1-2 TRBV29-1 CSVEVGGSGYTF TGCAGCGTTGAGGTCGGGGGCAGTGGCTACACCTTC
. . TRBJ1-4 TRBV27 CASRINSEKLFF TGTGCCAGCAGGATCAACAGTGAAAAACTGTTTTTT
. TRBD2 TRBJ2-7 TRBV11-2 CASSLSRGRYYEQYF TGTGCCAGCAGCTTATCTCGCGGGAGATACTACGAGCAGTACTTC
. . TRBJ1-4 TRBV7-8 CASSFDSYATNEKLFF TGTGCCAGCAGCTTCGACAGTTATGCAACTAATGAAAAACTGTTTTTT
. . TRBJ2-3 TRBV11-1 CASSLDSETRF TGTGCCAGCAGCTTAGATTCGGAGACCCGTTTT
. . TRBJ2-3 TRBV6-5 CASSPDRRQTQYF TGTGCCAGCAGCCCGGACAGACGGCAGACGCAGTATTTT
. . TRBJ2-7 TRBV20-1 CSAAGRSNSYEQYF TGCAGTGCCGCCGGGCGCTCAAACTCCTACGAGCAGTACTTC
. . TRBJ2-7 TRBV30 CAWSVPGGTGEQYF TGTGCCTGGAGTGTACCGGGCGGGACGGGCGAGCAGTACTTC
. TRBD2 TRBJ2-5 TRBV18 CASSTAGGSGETQYF TGTGCCAGCTCAACCGCGGGAGGATCTGGGGAGACCCAGTACTTC
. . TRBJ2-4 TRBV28 CASTGTSKNIQYF TGTGCCAGTACCGGGACTTCCAAAAACATTCAGTACTTC
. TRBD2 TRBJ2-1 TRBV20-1 CSAFSGTYNEQFF TGCAGTGCTTTTAGCGGGACCTACAATGAGCAGTTCTTC
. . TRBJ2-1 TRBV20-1 CSAGETGPAYNEQFF TGCAGTGCTGGGGAAACTGGACCCGCTTACAATGAGCAGTTCTTC
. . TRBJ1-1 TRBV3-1 CASSQSVGEAFF TGTGCCAGCAGCCAATCCGTTGGTGAAGCTTTCTTT
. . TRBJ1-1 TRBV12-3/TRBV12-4 CASRYPTPNTEAFF TGTGCCAGCAGATATCCGACACCGAACACTGAAGCTTTCTTT
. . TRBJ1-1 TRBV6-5 CASRPVLMNTEAFF TGTGCCAGCAGGCCAGTATTGATGAACACTGAAGCTTTCTTT
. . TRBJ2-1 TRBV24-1 CATSDFGGSSYNEQFF TGTGCCACCAGTGATTTCGGAGGGAGCTCCTACAATGAGCAGTTCTTC
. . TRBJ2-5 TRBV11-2 CASSVGGAVETQYF TGTGCCAGCAGCGTTGGGGGCGCCGTAGAGACCCAGTACTTC
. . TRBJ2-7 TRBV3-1 CASSPATGLRGEQYF TGTGCCAGCAGCCCGGCGACAGGTTTAAGAGGCGAGCAGTACTTC
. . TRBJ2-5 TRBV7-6 CASRPRESETQYF TGTGCCAGCAGACCCAGGGAGTCGGAGACCCAGTACTTC
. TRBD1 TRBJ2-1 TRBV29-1 CSVGGQEFNEQFF TGCAGCGTTGGGGGACAGGAGTTCAATGAGCAGTTCTTC
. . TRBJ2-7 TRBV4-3 CASSQEGGPYEQYF TGCGCCAGCAGCCAAGAGGGAGGCCCCTACGAGCAGTACTTC
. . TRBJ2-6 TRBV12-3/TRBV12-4 CASQGGTGANVLTF TGTGCCAGCCAAGGTGGGACTGGGGCCAACGTCCTGACTTTC
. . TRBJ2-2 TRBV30 CAWTSLVGTGELFF TGTGCCTGGACCTCCCTGGTTGGCACCGGGGAGCTGTTTTTT
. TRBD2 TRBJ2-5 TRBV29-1 CSAKKGSGIGETQYF TGCAGCGCGAAAAAGGGGAGCGGGATCGGAGAGACCCAGTACTTC
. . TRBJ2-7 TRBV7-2 CASSPRFLDEQYF TGTGCCAGCAGCCCCCGGTTCTTGGACGAGCAGTACTTC